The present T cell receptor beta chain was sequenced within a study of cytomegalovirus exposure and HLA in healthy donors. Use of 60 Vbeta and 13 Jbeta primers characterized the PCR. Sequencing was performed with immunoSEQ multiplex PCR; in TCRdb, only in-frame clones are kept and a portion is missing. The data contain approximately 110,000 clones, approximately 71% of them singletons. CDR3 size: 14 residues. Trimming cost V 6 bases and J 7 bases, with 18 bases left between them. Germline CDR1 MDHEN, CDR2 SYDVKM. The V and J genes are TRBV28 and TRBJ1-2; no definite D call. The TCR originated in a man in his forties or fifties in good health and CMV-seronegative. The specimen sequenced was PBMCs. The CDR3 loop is CASRSSAASPGYTF. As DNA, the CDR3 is TGTGCCAGCAGAAGTTCTGCGGCTTCCCCTGGCTACACCTTC.